This T cell receptor (beta chain) was sequenced in a study of T cells after yellow fever vaccination. As for the study in general: SMART-Seq v4 Ultra Low Input prepared libraries from low-cell fractions. Findings and limits, study-wide: It was a small share of clonotypes that appeared in both CD4 and CD8 compartments. Compared with primary, the secondary response was weaker and peaked at day 5, not 15.

Per germline, CDR1 DFQATT and CDR2 SNEGSKA (reference sequence). CDR3 length: 17 amino acids. The V and J ends lost 3 bases and 7 bases, in that order; junction bases with no gene match: 16. A process of 5'RACE template switching, which added a universal primer site and UMIs, was used to make TCR cDNA. A single record per CDR3 protein comes from TCRdb applying MiXCR to the 5' RACE reads. The sample lists about 630,000 distinct CDR3 sequences; more than 9% were seen once. This clonotype was found a few times. Its matching antigen is unknown. V usage is TRBV20-1 and J usage is TRBJ2-1; 9 bases are shared with TRBD2. The clonotype comes from a man aged 30 to 39 who received the YFV17D yellow fever vaccine. Sequencing used PBMCs, obtained on the day of the yellow fever booster vaccination. CDR3 DNA: TGCAGTGCTAGGCGAGGAGGTGGAGGACTAGCGAGGAATGAGCAGTTCTTC. Translated, it gives CSARRGGGGLARNEQFF.